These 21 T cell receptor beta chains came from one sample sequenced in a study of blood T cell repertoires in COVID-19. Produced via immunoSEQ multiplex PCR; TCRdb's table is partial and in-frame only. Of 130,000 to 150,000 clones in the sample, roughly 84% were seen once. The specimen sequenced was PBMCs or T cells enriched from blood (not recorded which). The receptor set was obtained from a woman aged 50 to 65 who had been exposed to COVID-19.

Here the CDR3 DNA reads TGTGCCAGCACACAGGGGGCAAATGGAAACACCATATATTTT. Encoded protein: CASTQGANGNTIYF. The rearrangement links TRBV6-5 to TRBJ1-3; 9 nucleotides line up with TRBD1. The CDR3 is made up of 14 amino acids. CDR1 MNHEY and CDR2 SVGAGI come from the germline V gene. Germline trimming cut 7 bases from V and 3 bases from J; bases unmatched to any gene: 4.

CDR3 coding DNA: TGTGCCAGCAGCCCGAGGGGGGGGAACACTGAAGCTTTCTTT. Protein: CASSPRGGNTEAFF. V and J are TRBV7-9 and TRBJ1-1; TRBD1 might be the D (6 bases). The CDR3 contains 14 residues. V lost 5 bases and J 1 base, leaving 11 bases between the germline ends. Per germline, CDR1 SEHNR and CDR2 FQNEAQ (reference sequence).

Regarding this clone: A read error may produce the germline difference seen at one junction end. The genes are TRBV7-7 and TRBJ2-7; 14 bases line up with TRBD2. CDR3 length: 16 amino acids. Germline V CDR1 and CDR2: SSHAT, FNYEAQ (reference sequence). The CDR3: CASSSGTSGGPYEQYF. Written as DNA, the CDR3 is TGTGCTAGCAGCTCCGGGACTAGCGGGGGACCCTACGAGCAGTACTTC.

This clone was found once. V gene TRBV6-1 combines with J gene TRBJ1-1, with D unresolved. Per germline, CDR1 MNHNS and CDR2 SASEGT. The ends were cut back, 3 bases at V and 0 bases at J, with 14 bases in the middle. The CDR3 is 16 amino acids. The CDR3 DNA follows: TGTGCCAGCAGTGACCTCGTTACTCGTATGAACACTGAAGCTTTCTTT. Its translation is CASSDLVTRMNTEAFF.

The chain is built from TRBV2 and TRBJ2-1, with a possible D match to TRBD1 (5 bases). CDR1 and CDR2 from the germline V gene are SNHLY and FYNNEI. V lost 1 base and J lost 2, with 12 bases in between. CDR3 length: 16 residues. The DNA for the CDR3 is TGTGCCAGCAGTGAAGGTGGCTTGGGGCCCTACAATGAGCAGTTCTTC. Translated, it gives CASSEGGLGPYNEQFF. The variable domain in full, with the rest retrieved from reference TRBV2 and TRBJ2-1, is EPEVTQTPSHQVTQMGQEVILRCVPISNHLYFYWYRQILGQKVEFLVSFYNNEISEKSEIFDDQFSVERPDGSNFTLKIRSTKLEDSAMYFCASSEGGLGPYNEQFFGPGTRLTVL.

The CDR3 spells CASSITGVRTEAFF. The CDR3 DNA sequence: TGTGCCAGTAGTATTACAGGGGTTCGAACTGAAGCTTTCTTT. This chain connects TRBV19 to TRBJ1-1; 7 bases align to TRBD1. The CDR3 is made up of 14 amino acids. The V gene end was trimmed by 3 bases and the J gene end by 5 bases; junction bases not matched to a gene: 6. Germline V gene sequence: CDR1 LNHDA, CDR2 SQIVND (reference sequence). Supplemented by reference TRBV19 and TRBJ1-1, the full variable domain reads DGGITQSPKYLFRKEGQNVTLSCEQNLNHDAMYWYRQDPGQGLRLIYYSQIVNDFQKGDIAEGYSVSREKKESFPLTVTSAQKNPTAFYLCASSITGVRTEAFFGQGTRLTVV.

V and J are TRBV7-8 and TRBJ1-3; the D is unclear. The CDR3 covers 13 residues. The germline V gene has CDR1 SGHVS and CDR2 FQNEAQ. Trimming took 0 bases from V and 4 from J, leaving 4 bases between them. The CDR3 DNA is TGTGCCAGCAGCTTAGCTGGCGGAAACACCATATATTTT. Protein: CASSLAGGNTIYF.

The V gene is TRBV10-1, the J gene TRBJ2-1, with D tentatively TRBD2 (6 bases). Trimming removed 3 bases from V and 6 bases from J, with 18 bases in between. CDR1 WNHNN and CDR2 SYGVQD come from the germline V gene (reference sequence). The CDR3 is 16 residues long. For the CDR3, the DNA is TGCGCCAGCAGTGACTTGGGACGGCCAGCGGGCAATGAGCAGTTCTTC. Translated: CASSDLGRPAGNEQFF.

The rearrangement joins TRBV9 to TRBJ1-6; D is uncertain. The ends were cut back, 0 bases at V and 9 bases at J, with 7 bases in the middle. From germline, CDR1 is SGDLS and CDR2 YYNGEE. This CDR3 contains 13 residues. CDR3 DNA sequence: TGTGCCAGCAGCGTAGGAGAGGTTTCACCCCTCCACTTT. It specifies CASSVGEVSPLHF.

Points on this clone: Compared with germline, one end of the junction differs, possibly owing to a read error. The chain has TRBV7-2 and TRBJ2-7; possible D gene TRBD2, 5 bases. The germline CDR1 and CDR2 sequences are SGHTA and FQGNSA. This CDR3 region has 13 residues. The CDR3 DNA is TGTGCCAGCAGCCTAGCTGGCTGGTACGAGCAGTACTTC. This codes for CASSLAGWYEQYF.

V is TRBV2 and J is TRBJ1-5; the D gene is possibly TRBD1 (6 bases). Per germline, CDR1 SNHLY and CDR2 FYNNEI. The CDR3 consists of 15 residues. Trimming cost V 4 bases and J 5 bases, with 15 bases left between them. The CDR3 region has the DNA TGTGCCAGCAGTGTGAGGGACAAACTCTATCAGCCCCAGCATTTT. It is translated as CASSVRDKLYQPQHF.

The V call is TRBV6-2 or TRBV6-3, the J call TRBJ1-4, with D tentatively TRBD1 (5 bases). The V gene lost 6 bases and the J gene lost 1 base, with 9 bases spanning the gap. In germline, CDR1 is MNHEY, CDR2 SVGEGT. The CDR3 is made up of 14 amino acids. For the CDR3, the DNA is TGTGCCAGCAGCACAGGTGGAACTAATGAAAAACTGTTTTTT. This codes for CASSTGGTNEKLFF.

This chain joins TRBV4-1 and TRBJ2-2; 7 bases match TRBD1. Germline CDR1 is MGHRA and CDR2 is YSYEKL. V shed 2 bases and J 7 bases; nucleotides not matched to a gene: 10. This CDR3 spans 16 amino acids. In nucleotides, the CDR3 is TGCGCCAGCAGCCAACAAGACAGGGTCAGTGGCGGGGAGCTGTTTTTT. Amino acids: CASSQQDRVSGGELFF.

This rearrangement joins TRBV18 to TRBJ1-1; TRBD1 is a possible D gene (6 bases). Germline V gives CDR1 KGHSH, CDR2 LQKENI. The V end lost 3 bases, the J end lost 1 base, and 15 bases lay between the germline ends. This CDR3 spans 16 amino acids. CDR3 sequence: CASSPNAGAWNTEAFF. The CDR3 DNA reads TGTGCCAGCTCACCTAATGCAGGGGCTTGGAACACTGAAGCTTTCTTT.

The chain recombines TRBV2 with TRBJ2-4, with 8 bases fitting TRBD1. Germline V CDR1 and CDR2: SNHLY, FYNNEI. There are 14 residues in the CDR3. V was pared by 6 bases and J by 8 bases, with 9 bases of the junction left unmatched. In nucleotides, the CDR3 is TGTGCCAGCAGGGATCACAGGGGGGACCACATTCAGTACTTC. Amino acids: CASRDHRGDHIQYF.

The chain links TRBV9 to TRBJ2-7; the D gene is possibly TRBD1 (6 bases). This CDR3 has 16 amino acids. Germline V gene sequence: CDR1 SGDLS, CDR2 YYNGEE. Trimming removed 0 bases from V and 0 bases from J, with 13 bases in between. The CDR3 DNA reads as TGTGCCAGCAGCGTAGGGGGCCAGGGGCCCTCCTACGAGCAGTACTTC. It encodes CASSVGGQGPSYEQYF.

The CDR3 loop reads CASSQPGQGLYEQYF. For the CDR3, the DNA is TGCGCCAGCAGCCAACCTGGACAGGGTTTGTACGAGCAGTACTTC. This rearrangement joins TRBV4-1 to TRBJ2-7; 8 bases match TRBD1. V gave up 2 bases and J gave up 4 bases; unmatched junction bases: 7. The germline V gene encodes CDR1 MGHRA and CDR2 YSYEKL. The CDR3 sequence is 15 residues long.

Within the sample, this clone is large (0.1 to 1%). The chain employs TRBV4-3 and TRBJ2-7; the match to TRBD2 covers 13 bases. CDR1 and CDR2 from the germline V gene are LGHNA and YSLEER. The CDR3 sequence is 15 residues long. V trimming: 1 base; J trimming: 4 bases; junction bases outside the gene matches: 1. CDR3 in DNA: TGCGCCAGCAGCCAAGGACTAGCGGGAGGTTACGAGCAGTACTTC. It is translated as CASSQGLAGGYEQYF.

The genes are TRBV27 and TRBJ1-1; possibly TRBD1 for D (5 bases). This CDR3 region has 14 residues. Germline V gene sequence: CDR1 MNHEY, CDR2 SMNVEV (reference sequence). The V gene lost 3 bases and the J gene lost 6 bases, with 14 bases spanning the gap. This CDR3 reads CASSFGGGSSEAFF. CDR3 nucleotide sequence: TGTGCCAGCAGTTTTGGGGGGGGGTCCTCTGAAGCTTTCTTT.

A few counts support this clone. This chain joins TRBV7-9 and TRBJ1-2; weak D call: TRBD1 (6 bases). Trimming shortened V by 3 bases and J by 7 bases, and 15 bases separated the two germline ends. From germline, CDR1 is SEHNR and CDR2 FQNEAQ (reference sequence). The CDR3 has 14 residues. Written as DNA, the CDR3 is TGTGCCAGCAGCTTTGATACAGGGCTGGCTGGCTACACCTTC. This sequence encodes CASSFDTGLAGYTF.

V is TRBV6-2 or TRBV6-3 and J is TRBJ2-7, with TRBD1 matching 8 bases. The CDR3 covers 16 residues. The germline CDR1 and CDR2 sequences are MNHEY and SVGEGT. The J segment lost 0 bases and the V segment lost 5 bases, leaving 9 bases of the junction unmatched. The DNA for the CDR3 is TGTGCCAGCAGTAACCCCCGGGACAGGAGCTCCTACGAGCAGTACTTC. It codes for CASSNPRDRSSYEQYF.